This TCR beta chain was found in a study of T cells in Graves' hyperthyroidism and ophthalmopathy. The CDR3 regions of TCR beta were amplified from RNA transcripts. With the HTBI primer set, the TCR CDR3 went through a first round of RT-PCR. TCRdb passed the multiplex PCR reads through MiXCR, listing each CDR3 protein once. The table has hundreds of thousands of distinct CDR3 sequences, about 14% seen once. This clonotype appeared many times. The sequencing sample was made of blood. This receptor was taken from a woman aged 18-29 years with Graves' hyperthyroidism.

The CDR3 DNA sequence: TGTGCCAGCAGTTACCCGACTATGACAGGGGAGCTGTTTTTT. Protein: CASSYPTMTGELFF. V gene TRBV6-2 or TRBV6-3 combines with J gene TRBJ2-2, with a weak D call TRBD2 (5 bases). The CDR3 loop spans 14 amino acids. Germline CDR1 MNHEY, CDR2 SVGEGT. V was pared by 2 bases and J by 8 bases, with 12 bases between.